These T cell receptor beta chains were read from a single sample in a study of CD8+CD57+ T cells in acquired aplastic anemia. Each CDR3 protein gets one entry after TCRdb re-called the reads with MiXCR. The repertoire holds about 200,000 distinct CDR3 sequences, with roughly 53% as singletons. Sequencing used sorted CD4+, CD8+, or CD8+CD57+ T cells (not recorded which) from PBMCs. These receptors all stem from a human donor with aplastic anemia. Each CDR3 is given with its conserved first and last residue. Each record gives: V gene, J gene, clone size, D gene, CDR3 protein, CDR3 DNA. The D gene is left open where the match is weak. Only some rows state a clone size, as once, few, many or a class for expanded clones.

V gene: TRBV3-1; J gene: TRBJ2-7; clone size: few; D gene: TRBD1; CDR3 protein: CASSLKRGAGTGRHEQYF; CDR3 DNA: TGTGCCAGCAGCCTCAAAAGAGGGGCCGGGACAGGGCGCCACGAGCAGTACTTC
V gene: TRBV7-9; J gene: TRBJ1-1; clone size: -; D gene: -; CDR3 protein: CASSLAGRETGEAFF; CDR3 DNA: TGTGCCAGCAGCTTAGCGGGCAGAGAGACCGGTGAAGCTTTCTTT
V gene: TRBV12-3/TRBV12-4; J gene: TRBJ2-7; clone size: many; D gene: -; CDR3 protein: CASSFEGYEQYF; CDR3 DNA: TGCGCCAGCAGCTTCGAGGGCTACGAGCAGTACTTC
V gene: TRBV25-1; J gene: TRBJ1-4; clone size: -; D gene: -; CDR3 protein: CASTPGWSGEKLFF; CDR3 DNA: TGTGCCAGCACCCCAGGGTGGAGCGGGGAAAAACTGTTTTTT
V gene: TRBV7-2; J gene: TRBJ2-3; clone size: few; D gene: TRBD2; CDR3 protein: CASSLTSGPTDTQYF; CDR3 DNA: TGTGCCAGCAGCCTGACTAGCGGCCCCACAGATACGCAGTATTTT
V gene: TRBV5-1; J gene: TRBJ2-1; clone size: many; D gene: -; CDR3 protein: CASSLARTEYNEQFF; CDR3 DNA: TGCGCCAGCAGCTTGGCCCGGACCGAGTACAATGAGCAGTTCTTC
V gene: TRBV9; J gene: TRBJ2-3; clone size: -; D gene: TRBD1; CDR3 protein: CASSLERTGGFDTQYF; CDR3 DNA: TGTGCCAGCAGCTTGGAACGGACAGGGGGCTTCGATACGCAGTATTTT
V gene: TRBV20-1; J gene: TRBJ1-1; clone size: -; D gene: TRBD1; CDR3 protein: CSAQPRGRGFTMNTEAFF; CDR3 DNA: TGCAGTGCTCAGCCCAGGGGGAGGGGATTCACCATGAACACTGAAGCTTTCTTT
V gene: TRBV19; J gene: TRBJ1-5; clone size: many; D gene: TRBD1; CDR3 protein: CASSMDRGNQPQHF; CDR3 DNA: TGTGCCAGTAGTATGGACAGGGGTAACCAGCCCCAGCATTTT
V gene: TRBV29-1; J gene: TRBJ1-1; clone size: -; D gene: -; CDR3 protein: CSVGEGMNTEAFF; CDR3 DNA: TGCAGCGTTGGGGAGGGAATGAACACTGAAGCTTTCTTT
V gene: TRBV2; J gene: TRBJ1-5; clone size: many; D gene: -; CDR3 protein: CASSEALNRVNQPQHF; CDR3 DNA: TGTGCCAGCAGTGAAGCTCTTAACAGGGTGAATCAGCCCCAGCATTTT
V gene: TRBV20-1; J gene: TRBJ2-6; clone size: many; D gene: -; CDR3 protein: CSARDPQKGSGANVLTF; CDR3 DNA: TGCAGTGCTAGAGATCCCCAGAAAGGATCTGGGGCCAACGTCCTGACTTTC
V gene: TRBV28; J gene: TRBJ2-2; clone size: many; D gene: -; CDR3 protein: CASKHPENTGELFF; CDR3 DNA: TGTGCCAGCAAGCACCCCGAGAACACCGGGGAGCTGTTTTTT
V gene: TRBV20-1; J gene: TRBJ1-1; clone size: -; D gene: -; CDR3 protein: CSASVGSTEAFF; CDR3 DNA: TGCAGTGCTAGCGTAGGGTCGACTGAAGCTTTCTTT
V gene: TRBV12-3/TRBV12-4; J gene: TRBJ2-5; clone size: -; D gene: -; CDR3 protein: CASRSLETQYF; CDR3 DNA: TGTGCCAGCAGATCCCTGGAGACCCAGTACTTC
V gene: TRBV20-1; J gene: TRBJ2-7; clone size: many; D gene: -; CDR3 protein: CSAVNLATSSYEQYF; CDR3 DNA: TGCAGTGCGGTCAATCTAGCAACGAGCTCCTACGAGCAGTACTTC
V gene: TRBV12-3/TRBV12-4; J gene: TRBJ1-5; clone size: many; D gene: -; CDR3 protein: CASSLTGDYSNQPQHF; CDR3 DNA: TGTGCCAGCAGTTTAACAGGCGACTACTCCAATCAGCCCCAGCATTTT
V gene: TRBV20-1; J gene: TRBJ2-1; clone size: many; D gene: TRBD2; CDR3 protein: CSARGGRGVRYNEQFF; CDR3 DNA: TGCAGTGCTAGGGGCGGGAGGGGGGTGAGGTACAATGAGCAGTTCTTC
V gene: TRBV5-1; J gene: TRBJ1-4; clone size: -; D gene: TRBD1; CDR3 protein: CASSKNNRGKLFF; CDR3 DNA: TGCGCCAGCAGCAAAAACAACAGGGGAAAACTGTTTTTT
V gene: TRBV30; J gene: TRBJ1-1; clone size: many; D gene: -; CDR3 protein: CAWSVRLGAFF; CDR3 DNA: TGTGCCTGGAGTGTACGGTTAGGAGCTTTCTTT
V gene: TRBV12-3/TRBV12-4; J gene: TRBJ2-7; clone size: few; D gene: TRBD1; CDR3 protein: CASSWDRGRSYEQYF; CDR3 DNA: TGTGCCAGCAGTTGGGACAGGGGCAGGAGCTACGAGCAGTACTTC
V gene: TRBV20-1; J gene: TRBJ1-2; clone size: many; D gene: TRBD1; CDR3 protein: CSASLRQGFYGYTF; CDR3 DNA: TGCAGTGCTAGTCTGAGACAGGGGTTCTATGGCTACACCTTC
V gene: TRBV28; J gene: TRBJ1-5; clone size: many; D gene: -; CDR3 protein: CASSQNRYQPQHF; CDR3 DNA: TGTGCCAGCAGCCAGAACAGGTATCAGCCCCAGCATTTT
V gene: TRBV24-1; J gene: TRBJ2-7; clone size: many; D gene: -; CDR3 protein: CATIEGRPGVYEQYF; CDR3 DNA: TGTGCCACCATCGAGGGGCGGCCAGGCGTATACGAGCAGTACTTC
V gene: TRBV5-1; J gene: TRBJ1-2; clone size: -; D gene: TRBD1; CDR3 protein: CASSQYGTGGGYGYTF; CDR3 DNA: TGCGCCAGCAGCCAGTACGGGACAGGAGGCGGCTATGGCTACACCTTC
V gene: TRBV20-1; J gene: TRBJ1-2; clone size: -; D gene: TRBD1; CDR3 protein: CSARGSPGGHYGYTF; CDR3 DNA: TGCAGTGCTAGGGGGAGTCCAGGGGGCCACTATGGCTACACCTTC
V gene: TRBV5-1; J gene: TRBJ2-7; clone size: -; D gene: TRBD2; CDR3 protein: CASSTSGSSYEQYF; CDR3 DNA: TGCGCCAGCAGTACTAGCGGGAGCTCCTACGAGCAGTACTTC
V gene: TRBV29-1; J gene: TRBJ2-1; clone size: -; D gene: TRBD2; CDR3 protein: CSVAKALAGGLNEQFF; CDR3 DNA: TGCAGCGTTGCTAAGGCGTTAGCGGGGGGTCTAAATGAGCAGTTCTTC
V gene: TRBV5-8; J gene: TRBJ2-2; clone size: few; D gene: TRBD1; CDR3 protein: CASSLGVPGQGVNTGELFF; CDR3 DNA: TGTGCCAGCAGCTTGGGCGTCCCGGGACAGGGTGTGAACACCGGGGAGCTGTTTTTT
V gene: TRBV9; J gene: TRBJ2-5; clone size: -; D gene: -; CDR3 protein: CASSKELAVYQETQYF; CDR3 DNA: TGTGCCAGCAGCAAAGAATTAGCGGTGTACCAAGAGACCCAGTACTTC
V gene: TRBV20-1; J gene: TRBJ1-2; clone size: -; D gene: -; CDR3 protein: CSASLPGQGYGYTF; CDR3 DNA: TGCAGTGCTAGCCTCCCGGGGCAGGGCTATGGCTACACCTTC
V gene: TRBV3-1; J gene: TRBJ1-3; clone size: -; D gene: -; CDR3 protein: CASSRRQAPSGNTIYF; CDR3 DNA: TGTGCCAGCAGCCGCCGACAGGCCCCCTCTGGAAACACCATATATTTT
V gene: TRBV30; J gene: TRBJ1-5; clone size: -; D gene: -; CDR3 protein: CAWSVLNQPQHF; CDR3 DNA: TGTGCCTGGAGTGTCCTCAATCAGCCCCAGCATTTT
V gene: TRBV7-8; J gene: TRBJ1-1; clone size: -; D gene: TRBD1; CDR3 protein: CASSLRQGGFTEAFF; CDR3 DNA: TGTGCCAGCAGCCTCAGACAGGGGGGGTTCACTGAAGCTTTCTTT
V gene: TRBV25-1; J gene: TRBJ1-1; clone size: -; D gene: -; CDR3 protein: CASSESFMNTEAFF; CDR3 DNA: TGTGCCAGCAGTGAATCCTTTATGAACACTGAAGCTTTCTTT
V gene: TRBV20-1; J gene: TRBJ1-2; clone size: -; D gene: -; CDR3 protein: CSARDFKHGLGYTF; CDR3 DNA: TGCAGTGCTAGAGATTTTAAGCACGGCCTGGGCTACACCTTC
V gene: TRBV11-2; J gene: TRBJ1-2; clone size: few; D gene: TRBD1; CDR3 protein: CASSLQGAGYGYTF; CDR3 DNA: TGTGCCAGCAGCCTCCAGGGGGCAGGGTATGGCTACACCTTC
V gene: TRBV11-2; J gene: TRBJ2-3; clone size: many; D gene: -; CDR3 protein: CASSFAQGGHSDTQYF; CDR3 DNA: TGTGCCAGCAGCTTCGCCCAGGGGGGGCATTCAGATACGCAGTATTTT
V gene: TRBV15; J gene: TRBJ1-2; clone size: -; D gene: TRBD1; CDR3 protein: CATSPGGNYGYTF; CDR3 DNA: TGTGCCACCAGCCCAGGGGGTAACTATGGCTACACCTTC
V gene: TRBV14; J gene: TRBJ2-5; clone size: many; D gene: TRBD1; CDR3 protein: CASSSRTGAGETQYF; CDR3 DNA: TGTGCCAGCAGCAGTCGGACAGGGGCAGGAGAGACCCAGTACTTC
V gene: TRBV5-1; J gene: TRBJ2-1; clone size: -; D gene: -; CDR3 protein: CASSPGQPNEQFF; CDR3 DNA: TGCGCCAGCAGCCCCGGACAGCCCAATGAGCAGTTCTTC
V gene: TRBV20-1; J gene: TRBJ1-2; clone size: -; D gene: -; CDR3 protein: CSAREPGTNYGYTF; CDR3 DNA: TGCAGTGCTAGGGAGCCTGGAACTAACTATGGCTACACCTTC
V gene: TRBV6-6; J gene: TRBJ1-1; clone size: many; D gene: -; CDR3 protein: CASRGTGVNTEAFF; CDR3 DNA: TGTGCCAGCAGAGGGACTGGGGTCAACACTGAAGCTTTCTTT
V gene: TRBV6-1; J gene: TRBJ2-3; clone size: many; D gene: -; CDR3 protein: CASSGAGHLGTDTQYF; CDR3 DNA: TGTGCCAGCAGTGGAGCGGGACACCTTGGAACAGATACGCAGTATTTT
V gene: TRBV5-1; J gene: TRBJ1-4; clone size: many; D gene: -; CDR3 protein: CASSLGDNLEKLFF; CDR3 DNA: TGCGCCAGCAGCTTGGGGGACAACCTCGAAAAACTGTTTTTT
V gene: TRBV7-3; J gene: TRBJ1-4; clone size: -; D gene: -; CDR3 protein: CASSLYNTTTNEKLFF; CDR3 DNA: TGTGCCAGCAGCTTATATAACACCACAACTAATGAAAAACTGTTTTTT
V gene: TRBV18; J gene: TRBJ2-7; clone size: many; D gene: TRBD1; CDR3 protein: CASSQPGQGFYEQYF; CDR3 DNA: TGTGCCAGCTCGCAACCGGGACAGGGGTTCTACGAGCAGTACTTC
V gene: TRBV6-1; J gene: TRBJ1-1; clone size: many; D gene: -; CDR3 protein: CASSTPTWGATTNTEAFF; CDR3 DNA: TGTGCCAGCAGCACTCCCACATGGGGGGCAACAACGAACACTGAAGCTTTCTTT
V gene: TRBV7-2; J gene: TRBJ1-2; clone size: once; D gene: -; CDR3 protein: CASSLDLQGWYGYTF; CDR3 DNA: TGTGCCAGCAGCTTAGATCTTCAGGGGTGGTATGGCTACACCTTC